This TCR beta chain was observed in a study of T cells in Graves' hyperthyroidism and ophthalmopathy. Findings and caveats of the study: Ophthalmopathy cases were set apart from stable hyperthyroidism by a 13 V-J model.

This clonotype was found many times. As yet, its antigen is unknown. Uncontrolled infection, other autoimmune disease, pregnancy or lactation led to exclusion. RNA transcripts provided the source from which TCR beta CDR3 regions were amplified. The HTBI primer set drove a first-round RT-PCR of the TCR CDR3. TCRdb used MiXCR to reprocess the multiplex PCR reads, holding one entry per CDR3 protein. The sample yields about 360,000 distinct CDR3 sequences, roughly 14% seen once. Germline lookup yields CDR1 MNHEY and CDR2 SVGAGI. This CDR3 comprises 17 residues. Trimming pared 2 bases from V and 0 bases from J, leaving 13 bases between.

Sequences were obtained from blood. The chain uses TRBV6-5 and TRBJ1-4, with D possibly being TRBD1 (5 bases). The sequence was collected from a woman aged 18-29 years with Graves' hyperthyroidism that later progressed to Graves' ophthalmopathy. CDR3 coding DNA: TGTGCCAGCAGTTACGCCGGGGGTTATCCAACTAATGAAAAACTGTTTTTT. Amino acids: CASSYAGGYPTNEKLFF.